Following are 24 T cell receptor beta chains from one sample sequenced in a study of cytomegalovirus exposure and HLA in healthy donors. Primers: 60 Vbeta forward and 13 Jbeta reverse. Sequencing used immunoSEQ multiplex PCR; TCRdb keeps in-frame clones, though not all of them. The table lists about 67,000 clones, roughly 78% of them singletons, with roughly 4% in the top ten. The sample taken for sequencing was PBMCs. These receptors originate from a woman aged 25 to 39 in good health and CMV-seronegative.

The chain is built from TRBV11-2 and TRBJ1-2; tentatively, D is TRBD1 (5 bases). Germline loops: CDR1 SGHAT, CDR2 FQNNGV. This CDR3 is built from 13 residues. Trimming left V 5 bases short and J 3 bases short, with 10 bases between. The CDR3 is CASSLDSYYGYTF. The CDR3 DNA is TGTGCCAGCAGCCTCGACAGTTACTATGGCTACACCTTC.

This chain uses TRBV7-9 with TRBJ1-6; no clear D gene. CDR1 SEHNR and CDR2 FQNEAQ come from the germline V gene (reference sequence). This CDR3 is 16 amino acids long. Trimming removed 5 bases at V and 15 bases at J, with 26 bases between. The CDR3 is CASSLRALSSSSGLHF. CDR3 coding DNA: TGTGCCAGCAGCCTACGTGCACTGTCCAGTTCGTCGGGCCTCCACTTT.

The chain recombines TRBV6-5 with TRBJ2-1; 12 nucleotides agree with TRBD2. V gave up 4 bases and J gave up 7 bases; unmatched junction bases: 8. CDR3 size: 16 residues. The germline CDR1 and CDR2 sequences are MNHEY and SVGAGI. The CDR3 bases are TGTGCCAGCAGTTCCCGGACTAGCGGGGATGTAAATGAGCAGTTCTTC. Its protein product is CASSSRTSGDVNEQFF.

The gene calls are TRBV20-1 and TRBJ2-3; 9 bases align to TRBD2. The CDR3 consists of 11 residues. J was trimmed by 6 bases and V by 5 bases; bases with no gene match: 0. Germline lookup yields CDR1 DFQATT and CDR2 SNEGSKA (reference sequence). CDR3: CSAGTSDTQYF. CDR3 bases: TGCAGTGCTGGGACTAGCGATACGCAGTATTTT.

The sample holds one count of this clone. The rearrangement joins TRBV7-2 to TRBJ2-3, with 12 positions matching TRBD2. The CDR3 covers 16 residues. Trimming cost V 5 bases and J 6 bases; bases outside gene matches: 9. Germline CDR1 reads SGHTA; CDR2 reads FQGNSA. The CDR3 sequence is CASSPSTSGRTDTQYF. The CDR3 region has the DNA TGTGCCAGCAGCCCATCGACTAGCGGGAGAACGGATACGCAGTATTTT.

The chain employs TRBV6-1 and TRBJ2-2, with D perhaps TRBD2 (5 bases). The CDR3 is 12 amino acids. Germline V gene data show CDR1 as MNHNS and CDR2 as SASEGT. Trimming removed 11 bases from V and 4 bases from J, with 11 bases in between. The CDR3 protein is CASHRGTGELFF. CDR3 nucleotide sequence: TGTGCCTCCCACCGGGGCACCGGGGAGCTGTTTTTT.

The V and J genes are TRBV5-4 and TRBJ2-1; 14 bases match TRBD2. From germline, CDR1 is SGHNT and CDR2 YYREEE (reference sequence). The CDR3 loop spans 19 amino acids. V trimming: 5 bases; J trimming: 0 bases; junction bases outside the gene matches: 10. CDR3 loop: CASSDDGLAGGNSYNEQFF. As DNA, the CDR3 is TGTGCCAGCAGTGACGATGGACTAGCGGGAGGTAACTCCTACAATGAGCAGTTCTTC. Combining the CDR3 with reference TRBV5-4 and TRBJ2-1 gives the whole variable domain ETGVTQSPTHLIKTRGQQVTLRCSSQSGHNTVSWYQQALGQGPQFIFQYYREEENGRGNFPPRFSGLQFPNYSSELNVNALELDDSALYLCASSDDGLAGGNSYNEQFFGPGTRLTVL.

This chain joins TRBV6-5 and TRBJ2-7; possible D gene TRBD2, 6 bases. Trimming removed 8 bases from V and 5 bases from J, with 19 bases in between. This CDR3 spans 14 amino acids. Germline assignment: CDR1 MNHEY and CDR2 SVGAGI. The CDR3 DNA reads as TGTGCCAGCTGGGTGTCGACTAGTCCACACGAGCAGTACTTC. It codes for CASWVSTSPHEQYF.

This sequence joins TRBV9 and TRBJ1-1; no clear D gene. Trimming left V 1 base short and J 0 bases short, with 10 bases between. Looked up from germline, CDR1 is SGDLS and CDR2 is YYNGEE. CDR3 length: 15 amino acids. The CDR3 DNA is TGTGCCAGCAGCGTATCTGGAACTATGAACACTGAAGCTTTCTTT. Translation gives CASSVSGTMNTEAFF.

The chain joins TRBV30 to TRBJ2-3, with 7 positions matching TRBD2. The CDR3 is 13 amino acids. The J segment lost 7 bases and the V segment lost 3 bases, leaving 7 bases of the junction unmatched. Germline CDR1 GTSNPN, CDR2 SVGIG (reference sequence). CDR3 coding DNA: TGTGCCTGGAGGACCAGCGGGGCGAATACGCAGTATTTT. Translating it yields CAWRTSGANTQYF.

Details on this clone: The sample has other DNA sequences that encode this CDR3 too. The rearrangement links TRBV30 to TRBJ2-7; possible D gene TRBD2, 6 bases. Germline V gives CDR1 GTSNPN, CDR2 SVGIG (reference sequence). Trimming removed 2 bases from V and 4 bases from J, with 9 bases in between. This CDR3 contains 12 residues. Here the CDR3 DNA reads TGTGCCTGGAGTCCCGGGGGATACGAGCAGTACTTC. Translated, it gives CAWSPGGYEQYF. The complete variable domain, with remaining parts taken from reference TRBV30 and TRBJ2-7, reads SQTIHQWPATLVQPVGSPLSLECTVEGTSNPNLYWYRQAAGRGLQLLFYSVGIGQISSEVPQNLSASRPQDRQFILSSKKLLLSDSGFYLCAWSPGGYEQYFGPGTRLTVT.

The V and J genes are TRBV30 and TRBJ2-3, with TRBD2 identical over 7 bases. This CDR3 comprises 14 residues. Trimming took 0 bases from V and 6 from J; bases not matched to a gene: 6. CDR1 is GTSNPN and CDR2 is SVGIG in the germline V gene (reference sequence). The CDR3 nucleotides read TGTGCCTGGAGTGTAAGGGCGGGGGTTGATACGCAGTATTTT. Translation gives CAWSVRAGVDTQYF.

The chain has TRBV2 and TRBJ2-6; TRBD1 matches at 7 bases. The ends lost 6 bases at V and 4 bases at J; junction bases unmatched: 12. Germline V gives CDR1 SNHLY, CDR2 FYNNEI. The CDR3 extends over 17 amino acids. The CDR3 DNA reads as TGTGCCAGCAGGGGAAGAGTCACAGGGGTCGGGGCCAACGTCCTGACTTTC. As protein: CASRGRVTGVGANVLTF.

In DNA, the CDR3 is TGTGCCTGGAGTCTTGGGCAGTCCTACGGAGGGACCCAGTACTTC. Its translation is CAWSLGQSYGGTQYF. This chain uses TRBV30 with TRBJ2-5; a weak D match, TRBD2 (5 bases). V shed 2 bases and J shed 7 bases, with 20 bases lying between them. Germline-derived CDR1 and CDR2 are GTSNPN and SVGIG (reference sequence). The CDR3 loop spans 15 amino acids.

The CDR3 region has the DNA TGTGCCAGCCGGAGGCAGGGGGCTAACTATGGCTACACCTTC. Its translation is CASRRQGANYGYTF. V usage is TRBV6-5 and J usage is TRBJ1-2, with TRBD1 matching 7 bases. CDR1 and CDR2 from the germline V gene are MNHEY and SVGAGI. The V segment lost 8 bases and the J segment 0 bases; nucleotides outside the gene matches: 6. The length of the CDR3 is 14 residues.

The V gene is TRBV11-2, the J gene TRBJ1-2; 7 positions agree with TRBD1. CDR3 length: 14 amino acids. CDR1 is SGHAT, CDR2 FQNNGV, per germline. J gave up 8 bases and V 6 bases, and 12 bases lay outside the gene matches. CDR3 residues: CASRNTGDVHGYTF. CDR3 bases: TGTGCCAGCAGGAATACAGGGGACGTACACGGCTACACCTTC.

This clone was detected only a few times. The genes are TRBV6-5 and TRBJ1-4, with 10 nucleotides matching TRBD1. V lost 5 bases to trimming and J lost 9 bases; unmatched junction nucleotides: 9. The germline CDR1 and CDR2 sequences are MNHEY and SVGAGI. The CDR3 extends over 15 amino acids. Here the CDR3 reads CASSGQRDRGQKLFF. CDR3 DNA: TGTGCCAGCAGTGGGCAGCGGGACAGGGGTCAAAAACTGTTTTTT.

This clone showed up just once. This chain links TRBV6-5 with TRBJ1-1; the D gene is possibly TRBD1 (6 bases). Germline V lookup: CDR1 MNHEY, CDR2 SVGAGI. The CDR3 spans 14 residues. V lost 4 bases, J lost 5 bases, and 14 bases lay in between. The CDR3, as DNA: TGTGCCAGCAGTTGGGGGGGCCCTGGGACTGAAGCTTTCTTT. Translating gives CASSWGGPGTEAFF.

The chain combines TRBV5-1 with TRBJ2-5, with D perhaps TRBD2 (5 bases). The germline V gene encodes CDR1 SGHRS and CDR2 YFSETQ. The CDR3 loop spans 14 amino acids. With 0 bases removed from V and 5 bases from J, the gap between germline ends came to 11 bases. DNA of the CDR3: TGCGCCAGCAGCTTGGGTCTAGCATATGAGACCCAGTACTTC. Amino acid sequence: CASSLGLAYETQYF. Full variable domain (outside the CDR3, taken from reference TRBV5-1 and TRBJ2-5): KAGVTQTPRYLIKTRGQQVTLSCSPISGHRSVSWYQQTPGQGLQFLFEYFSETQRNKGNFPGRFSGRQFSNSRSEMNVSTLELGDSALYLCASSLGLAYETQYFGPGTRLLVL.

This chain connects TRBV25-1 to TRBJ2-5; TRBD1 might be the D (6 bases). The germline gives CDR1 MGHDK, CDR2 SYGVNS. CDR3 length: 14 amino acids. Trimming removed 2 bases at V and 3 bases at J, with 10 bases between. Written as DNA, the CDR3 is TGTGCCAGCAGTGAAGTAGGGGGAGAAGAGACCCAGTACTTC. Protein sequence: CASSEVGGEETQYF.

The gene calls are TRBV11-2 and TRBJ2-3; D is uncertain. The length of the CDR3 is 17 residues. The V end lost 2 bases, the J end lost 0 bases, and 15 bases lay between the germline ends. Germline CDR1 is SGHAT and CDR2 is FQNNGV. CDR3 amino acids: CASSLSGWADSTDTQYF. The CDR3 nucleotides read TGTGCCAGCAGCTTATCTGGTTGGGCTGATAGCACAGATACGCAGTATTTT.

The table lists this clone with a few counts. The chain has TRBV5-1 and TRBJ1-1; D unclear. Germline CDR1 and CDR2: SGHRS and YFSETQ. CDR3 size: 11 residues. V lost 7 bases to trimming and J lost 1 base, with 5 bases between them. The CDR3: CASYGNTEAFF. The DNA for the CDR3 is TGCGCCAGCTACGGGAACACTGAAGCTTTCTTT.

This chain joins TRBV6-6 and TRBJ1-2; D is perhaps TRBD1 (6 bases). The length of the CDR3 is 13 residues. The germline V gene encodes CDR1 MNHNY and CDR2 SVGAGI (reference sequence). The V gene lost 6 bases and the J gene lost 4 bases, with 12 bases spanning the gap. DNA for the CDR3: TGTGCCAGCAGCCAGGGGAACAGCTATGGCTACACCTTC. Protein product: CASSQGNSYGYTF.

V gene TRBV7-2 combines with J gene TRBJ2-5; 7 nucleotides match TRBD2. CDR1 is SGHTA and CDR2 is FQGNSA in the germline V gene. J was trimmed by 4 bases and V by 3 bases; bases with no gene match: 8. This CDR3 has 15 amino acids. The CDR3: CASSFGPGGRETQYF. The CDR3 region has the DNA TGTGCCAGCAGCTTCGGTCCGGGGGGTCGAGAGACCCAGTACTTC.